This T cell receptor (beta chain) was captured by sequencing in a study of regulatory T cells in long-lasting Graves disease. Regarding the study as a whole: TCR diversity was lower in persistent than newly diagnosed Graves' disease.

In its sample, this clonotype was seen many times. The antigen is not known. Sequencing libraries for TCR beta were prepared with iRepertoire HTBI primers and Arm-PCR of CDR3 regions. Via MiXCR, TCRdb re-called the multiplex PCR reads, giving one row per CDR3 protein. Of approximately 300,000 distinct CDR3 sequences listed, about a sixth are singletons. Sample time point: newly diagnosed GD, antithyroid drugs for less than 3 months. PBMC RNA served as the TCR library source. CDR3 length equals 13 residues. CDR1 MDHEN and CDR2 SYDVKM come from the germline V gene. Trimming shortened V by 4 bases and J by 9 bases, and 12 bases separated the two germline ends.

V and J are TRBV28 and TRBJ2-2; D is unclear. The clonotype comes from a female donor with Graves disease. Source: peripheral blood mononuclear cells (PBMCs), taken at new diagnosis, from a patient treated with antithyroid drugs. CDR3 residues: CASSSYFARELFF. The CDR3 DNA follows: TGTGCCAGCAGTTCCTACTTTGCTAGGGAGCTGTTTTTT.